This T cell receptor (beta chain) comes out of a study of human T cells and chemical hapten exposure. Study-level findings and limits: No change in TCRs above 1 in 1000 frequency was produced by DPC sensitization.

This clonotype occurred a few times. As yet, its antigen is unknown. Time point described: healthy volunteer bleed at 2 weeks. Total RNA extraction was carried out from unfractionated whole blood. Trimming removed 2 bases from V and 3 bases from J, with 8 bases in between. The CDR3 loop spans 14 amino acids. Individual cDNA molecules in this library carried unique molecular identifiers. TCRdb ran MiXCR on the RACE reads and lists one entry per CDR3 protein. The sample yields tens of thousands of distinct CDR3 sequences, over 8% seen once. The material sequenced was whole blood. V is TRBV12-3 or TRBV12-4 and J is TRBJ1-5; TRBD1 might be the D (6 bases). The sequence came from a female donor in good health. Some clones in this sample may be carry-over from other donors' samples. The CDR3 loop is CASSLRGFNQPQHF. The CDR3 coding sequence is TGTGCCAGCAGTTTAAGGGGGTTCAATCAGCCCCAGCATTTT.